Sequencing of this TCR beta chain was carried out in a study of blood T cell repertoires in COVID-19. Study-level information: Both acute and convalescent COVID-19 samples were obtained from the United States, Italy and Spain. Sample material is recorded as cDNA or gDNA derived from T cells, B-cell-depleted T cells, or PBMCs.

Measured with immunoSEQ multiplex PCR; TCRdb has only the in-frame clones, and not every one. Seen here are 450,000 or so clones, about 88% observed once, and the top ten hold roughly 1%. The CDR3 loop spans 15 amino acids. Germline-derived CDR1 and CDR2 are SGHVS and FQNEAQ. V lost 4 bases and J lost 9, with 19 bases in between. Followed longitudinally, the Seattle patients had been enrolled during active infection. This clone was recorded a few times. The sample was peripheral blood. The chain has TRBV7-8 and TRBJ1-3; D may be TRBD1 (6 bases). The receptor was isolated from a man between 18 and 35 years old with COVID-19, enrolled during active disease. The CDR3 bases are TGTGCCAGCAGCTCAGACGGCAGGGGTACCGGCACCATATATTTT. Protein: CASSSDGRGTGTIYF.